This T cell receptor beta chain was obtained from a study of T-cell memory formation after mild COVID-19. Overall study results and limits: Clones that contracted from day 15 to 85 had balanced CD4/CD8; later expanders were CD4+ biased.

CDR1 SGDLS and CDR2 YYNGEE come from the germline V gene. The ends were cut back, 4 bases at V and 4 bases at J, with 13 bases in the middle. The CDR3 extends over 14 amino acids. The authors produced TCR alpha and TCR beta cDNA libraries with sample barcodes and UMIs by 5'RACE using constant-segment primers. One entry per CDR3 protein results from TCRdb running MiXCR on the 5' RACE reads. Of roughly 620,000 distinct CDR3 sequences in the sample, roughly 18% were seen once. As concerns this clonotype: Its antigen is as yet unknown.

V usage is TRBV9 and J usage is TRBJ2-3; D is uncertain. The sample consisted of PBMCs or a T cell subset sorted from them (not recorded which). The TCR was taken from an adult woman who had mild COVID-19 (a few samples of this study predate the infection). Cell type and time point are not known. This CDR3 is CASSPMPWADTQYF. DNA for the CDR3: TGTGCCAGCAGCCCCATGCCGTGGGCAGATACGCAGTATTTT.